The present T cell receptor beta chain was sequenced within a study of Tregs in tolerant kidney transplant recipients. Study-level background: The nonmyeloablative bone marrow transplants came from related graft donors, with transient mixed chimerism. General study points: No direct test of biological reproducibility was done here. Nucleotide sequences could not be compared across some patients' samples due to primer changes.

Thawed PBMCs were FACS-sorted into unstimulated CD4+CD25+CD127- regulatory T cells, CD4+CD25- non-regulatory cells, CD4 and CD8 cells. Concerning this clone itself: The antigen is unknown.

Germline CDR1 and CDR2: MNHEY and SMNVEV (reference sequence). The CDR3 runs to 14 residues. V was clipped by 1 base and J by 0 bases, with 5 bases between them. Here immunoSEQ multiplex PCR was the method, and the copy in TCRdb shows in-frame clones only, minus some. The sample lists approximately 67,000 clones, roughly 89% occurring once. This receptor was taken from a human donor who received a combined kidney and bone marrow transplant. The sample consisted of CD8+ T cells from blood, taken before the transplant. V and J are TRBV27 and TRBJ2-3, with D hard to call. The CDR3 region is CASSLFRSTDTQYF. CDR3 sequence (DNA): TGTGCCAGCAGTTTATTCAGGAGCACAGATACGCAGTATTTT.